A single sample gave rise to the 13 T cell receptor beta chains below, sequenced in a study of cytomegalovirus exposure and HLA in healthy donors. A multiplex PCR was run with 60 Vbeta primers and 13 Jbeta primers. Repertoires were generated with immunoSEQ multiplex PCR, while TCRdb's copy carries only in-frame clones and drops some. The sample includes 150,000 to 200,000 clones, over 80% of them seen just once. Material for sequencing was PBMCs. The receptor set was obtained from a man aged 40-49 years in good health and CMV-seropositive.

There are a few counts of this clone. The rearrangement joins TRBV7-8 to TRBJ1-3; D possibly corresponds to TRBD1 (6 bases). Trimming removed 1 base at V and 4 bases at J, with 11 bases between. Germline loops: CDR1 SGHVS, CDR2 FQNEAQ. The CDR3 sequence is 15 residues long. The CDR3 loop reads CASSLDGTSGNTIYF. The CDR3 nucleotides are TGTGCCAGCAGCTTAGATGGGACATCAGGAAACACCATATATTTT.

The chain uses TRBV4-1 and TRBJ1-1; 7 bases map to TRBD1. This CDR3 comprises 15 residues. V lost 4 bases and J lost 2; bases outside the gene matches: 7. The germline CDR1 and CDR2 sequences are MGHRA and YSYEKL. This CDR3 is CASSPQDRVNTEAFF. DNA for the CDR3: TGCGCCAGCAGCCCCCAAGACAGGGTCAACACTGAAGCTTTCTTT.

There are a few counts of this clone. The chain carries TRBV5-1 and TRBJ2-5; D is uncertain. The CDR3 consists of 12 residues. The V end was cut by 1 base, the J end by 3 bases, with 4 bases between. Per the germline V gene, CDR1 is SGHRS and CDR2 is YFSETQ. Written as DNA, the CDR3 is TGCGCCAGCAGCTTGTCTAAAGAGACCCAGTACTTC. Its protein is CASSLSKETQYF. Combining the CDR3 with reference TRBV5-1 and TRBJ2-5 gives the whole variable domain KAGVTQTPRYLIKTRGQQVTLSCSPISGHRSVSWYQQTPGQGLQFLFEYFSETQRNKGNFPGRFSGRQFSNSRSEMNVSTLELGDSALYLCASSLSKETQYFGPGTRLLVL.

V usage is TRBV7-9 and J usage is TRBJ1-4; 10 bases fit TRBD1. Trimming removed 2 bases from V and 0 bases from J; junction bases left unmatched: 6. The CDR3 spans 18 residues. Germline CDR1 SEHNR, CDR2 FQNEAQ (reference sequence). The CDR3 nucleotides read TGTGCCAGCAGCTTAACACGGGACAGGGGTGCAACTAATGAAAAACTGTTTTTT. This gives the protein CASSLTRDRGATNEKLFF.

The rearrangement joins TRBV29-1 to TRBJ2-2; D is possibly TRBD1 (5 bases). V lost 6 bases and J 1 base, leaving 9 bases between the germline ends. CDR3 length: 13 residues. From germline, CDR1 is SQVTM and CDR2 ANQGSEA. CDR3 amino acids: CSVIRENTGELFF. The DNA of the CDR3 is TGCAGCGTGATCAGGGAGAACACCGGGGAGCTGTTTTTT.

The chain links TRBV5-3 to TRBJ1-2, with D maybe TRBD1 (6 bases). TRBV5-3 is an ORF; its function is uncertain. The CDR3 has 15 amino acids. V was cut by 2 bases and J by 13 bases, with 24 bases left in between. The CDR3 sequence is CARSLRAPGQGPATF. DNA of the CDR3: TGTGCCAGAAGCTTAAGGGCACCCGGGCAGGGGCCGGCCACCTTC.

Only one count was recorded for this clone. This chain uses TRBV7-2 with TRBJ1-4; D call uncertain. There are 15 residues in the CDR3. V was shortened by 1 base and J by 7 bases, with 13 bases between the two germline ends. Germline CDR1 SGHTA, CDR2 FQGNSA. CDR3 sequence reads: CASSLGKGGGEKLFF. The CDR3 DNA sequence: TGTGCCAGCAGCTTAGGGAAGGGAGGAGGTGAAAAACTGTTTTTT.

The chain couples TRBV5-1 to TRBJ1-1; the D is unclear. The germline gives CDR1 SGHRS, CDR2 YFSETQ. The CDR3 is 14 amino acids. Trimming cost V 0 bases and J 2 bases, with 8 bases left between them. As DNA, the CDR3 is TGCGCCAGCAGCTTGGAAACAGCTAACACTGAAGCTTTCTTT. Translating gives CASSLETANTEAFF. The variable domain in full, completed from reference TRBV5-1 and TRBJ1-1, reads KAGVTQTPRYLIKTRGQQVTLSCSPISGHRSVSWYQQTPGQGLQFLFEYFSETQRNKGNFPGRFSGRQFSNSRSEMNVSTLELGDSALYLCASSLETANTEAFFGQGTRLTVV.

The chain uses TRBV14 and TRBJ2-5; maybe TRBD2 (5 bases). Gene TRBJ2-7 matches the end of the DNA better, so the J call may be wrong. CDR1 and CDR2 (germline): SGHDN, FVKESK. The CDR3 consists of 14 residues. CDR3 residues: CASSQEGSSYEQYF. The CDR3 coding sequence is TGTGCCAGCAGCCAAGAAGGGAGTAGCTACGAGCAGTACTTC.

The rearrangement links TRBV5-6 to TRBJ1-2; D is perhaps TRBD1 (6 bases). The CDR3 length is 14 residues. CDR1 is SGHDT, CDR2 YYEEEE, per germline. Trimming took off 1 base at V and 4 bases at J, with 11 bases between the two ends. The CDR3 DNA sequence: TGTGCCAGCAGCTTGCCAGGGGACCTCTATGGCTACACCTTC. Translation: CASSLPGDLYGYTF. The complete variable domain, with remaining parts taken from reference TRBV5-6 and TRBJ1-2, reads DAGVTQSPTHLIKTRGQQVTLRCSPKSGHDTVSWYQQALGQGPQFIFQYYEEEERQRGNFPDRFSGHQFPNYSSELNVNALLLGDSALYLCASSLPGDLYGYTFGSGTRLTVV.

The rearrangement links TRBV27 to TRBJ2-2; 8 nucleotides align to TRBD1. In germline, CDR1 is MNHEY, CDR2 SMNVEV (reference sequence). With V trimmed by 6 bases and J by 3 bases, 12 bases remained unmatched. CDR3 length: 17 amino acids. DNA of the CDR3: TGTGCCAGCAGATCGTACGCTTCAGGGGGCTACACCGGGGAGCTGTTTTTT. Its protein is CASRSYASGGYTGELFF.

This chain uses TRBV21-1 with TRBJ2-7; TRBD2, as called in the table, went unchecked against the DNA. TRBV21-1 is recorded as a pseudogene. The CDR3 loop spans 13 amino acids. DNA of the CDR3: TGTGCCAGCAGCAAAAAGAGAAGCCACGAGCAGTACTTC. It specifies CASSKKRSHEQYF.

This chain joins TRBV7-2 and TRBJ2-1; D might be TRBD2 (6 bases). The V gene lost 0 bases and the J gene lost 2 bases, with 11 bases spanning the gap. The CDR3 sequence is 16 residues long. Germline V gene lookup returns CDR1 SGHTA and CDR2 FQGNSA. CDR3 protein: CASSLADSGPYNEQFF. As DNA, the CDR3 is TGTGCCAGCAGCTTAGCAGATAGCGGCCCCTACAATGAGCAGTTCTTC.